The 8 T cell receptor beta chains listed next were all sequenced from one sample in a study of human T cells and chemical hapten exposure. MiXCR, run by TCRdb on the RACE reads, gives a single entry per CDR3 protein. The data contain around 80,000 distinct CDR3 sequences, around 6.7% of them singletons. Regarding time point: patch test 2, 6 weeks after DPC sensitization. As for treatment: therapeutic diphenylcyclopropenone sensitization with weekly scalp DPC. The sample was whole blood, taken in connection with sensitization to the hapten diphenylcyclopropenone (DPC). Receptors originate from a woman aged 25 to 39 with alopecia areata. Some clones in this sample may be carry-over from other donors' samples.

This clonotype showed up many times. The chain joins TRBV13 to TRBJ1-6; D unresolved. Germline CDR1 and CDR2: PRHDT and FYEKMQ (reference sequence). Between the trimmed V and J ends, which lost 0 bases and 10 bases, there was a span of 4 bases. This CDR3 is built from 12 residues. The CDR3 DNA sequence: TGTGCCAGCAGCTTAGGGGCCTCACCCCTCCACTTT. Translating it yields CASSLGASPLHF.

The chain links TRBV30 to TRBJ1-1; 8 nucleotides align to TRBD1. The CDR3 loop spans 17 amino acids. Germline V gives CDR1 GTSNPN, CDR2 SVGIG (reference sequence). V shed 3 bases and J 7 bases; nucleotides not matched to a gene: 19. CDR3 coding DNA: TGTGCCTGGAGGGAAATGACAGGGGACATGTTTGTTCATGAAGCTTTCTTT. Translating it yields CAWREMTGDMFVHEAFF.

This clonotype occurred many times. The DNA for the CDR3 is TGTGCCAGCAGTCACCAGCGGGCAAGCTCCTACAATGAGCAGTTCTTC. Translating gives CASSHQRASSYNEQFF. The J gene is TRBJ2-1, the V gene TRBV6-5; tentatively, D is TRBD2 (6 bases). V was cut by 5 bases and J by 0 bases, with 14 bases left in between. The CDR3 loop spans 16 amino acids. Per germline, CDR1 MNHEY and CDR2 SVGAGI.

This clonotype was seen at least ten times. The chain joins TRBV6-4 to TRBJ2-2, with D perhaps matching TRBD1 or TRBD2 (5 bases each). The V end lost 8 bases, the J end lost 1 base, and 8 bases lay between the germline ends. The CDR3 runs 13 residues. CDR1 is MRHNA, CDR2 SNTAGT, per germline. CDR3 residues: CASRDENTGELFF. In DNA, the CDR3 is TGTGCCAGCCGGGACGAGAACACCGGGGAGCTGTTTTTT.

The chain employs TRBV12-3 or TRBV12-4 and TRBJ1-5; D uncertain. CDR3 length equals 15 residues. V was pared by 2 bases and J by 2 bases, with 10 bases between. The CDR3 DNA sequence: TGTGCCAGCAGTTTAAACAGCGGAGGCAATCAGCCCCAGCATTTT. Protein sequence: CASSLNSGGNQPQHF.

The table lists this clonotype with many counts. The V gene is TRBV24-1, the J gene TRBJ2-3; D is unclear. The CDR3 is 14 residues long. Between the trimmed V and J ends, which lost 1 base and 8 bases, there was a span of 12 bases. Germline CDR1 reads KGHDR; CDR2 reads SFDVKD. The CDR3 region has the DNA TGTGCCACCAGTGATTTTGCCCAGCCCGGTACGCAGTATTTT. It encodes CATSDFAQPGTQYF.

The CDR3 DNA reads TGCAGCGTTGTTTGGATAGGGGAGACCCAGTACTTC. It encodes CSVVWIGETQYF. V is TRBV29-1 and J is TRBJ2-5; D not certain. Per the germline V gene, CDR1 is SQVTM and CDR2 is ANQGSEA. The V end lost 4 bases, the J end lost 5 bases, and 11 bases lay between the germline ends. The CDR3 consists of 12 residues.

This clonotype was found many times. For the CDR3, the DNA is TGCAGTGCCATAGCGGGGGGGCGGAATGAGCAGTTCTTC. Amino acid sequence: CSAIAGGRNEQFF. This sequence joins TRBV20-1 and TRBJ2-1, with 11 bases lining up with TRBD2. CDR1 and CDR2 from the germline V gene are DFQATT and SNEGSKA (reference sequence). This CDR3 is 13 amino acids long. V was pared by 6 bases and J by 7 bases, with 5 bases of the junction left unmatched.